The present entry profiles one TCR beta chain with its context. Its matching antigen is unknown. The method was immunoSEQ multiplex PCR; TCRdb's version includes in-frame clones alone and lacks a portion of them. Of approximately 140,000 clones in the sample, roughly 93% were seen once. Trimming shortened V by 1 base and J by 4 bases, and 10 bases separated the two germline ends. Per germline, CDR1 SGHAT and CDR2 FQNNGV. The CDR3 runs to 14 residues. The data were taken from a study of T cell responses to AZD1222 COVID-19 vaccine. Study observations and caveats: When two AZD1222 doses had been given, Spike-specific TCR breadth and depth rose.

The rearrangement uses TRBV11-2 and TRBJ1-2; no firm D call. This material consisted of peripheral blood, taken on day 0 of MenACWY control vaccination. This clonotype was sampled from an adult in good health. The CDR3 spells CASSLVSRGYGYTF. DNA for the CDR3: TGTGCCAGCAGCTTAGTCTCACGGGGCTATGGCTACACCTTC.